What follows describes a single T cell receptor (beta chain). Its antigen remains unidentified. After removal of 6 bases from V and 5 bases from J, the junction contained 11 bases not matched to a gene. The germline gives CDR1 MNHNS, CDR2 SASEGT. This CDR3 comprises 15 residues. The sample belongs to a study of long-term antiretroviral therapy in people with HIV. In the United States, treatment was given to all participants with HIV. The study's findings and limits: Increased diversity was seen after ART, yet it remained lower than in transplant donor controls.

Version v3.0 of the immunoSEQ assay ran at survey level. In sequencing, about 35,000-50,000 T-cell genomes per sample were targeted. Assay: immunoSEQ multiplex PCR; the TCRdb copy retains only in-frame clones and omits some. Here the sample spans about 25,000 clones, 75% to 85% being singletons. The receptor comes from a woman in her thirties or forties with HIV. This specimen was unsorted PBMCs, taken 0.5 years after starting antiretroviral therapy. The chain carries TRBV6-1 and TRBJ1-2; 8 nucleotides line up with TRBD1. The CDR3 spells CASRAGTGNLYGYTF. In DNA form, the CDR3 reads TGTGCCAGCAGAGCCGGGACAGGAAACCTTTATGGCTACACCTTC.